This entry features one T cell receptor beta chain sequence. Its target antigen remains unknown. No much larger clonotype is one base removed from it; base qualities were not supplied. Healthy HIV-negative adults with no recently reported acute infections or vaccinations were included as donors. All donors were Caucasian adults living in Nashville, Tennessee, USA. CD4+ T cells were enriched by magnetic negative selection, after which naive cells were positively selected on CD45RA and the negative fraction was taken as the memory subset. After blood collection by leukapheresis, PBMCs were isolated using Ficoll-Histopaque density gradient centrifugation and then cryopreserved in the vapor phase of liquid nitrogen. Analytical flow cytometry was used to check the purity and quantity of every magnetically sorted T cell population. From each sorted fraction, genomic DNA was isolated and quantified by UV absorbance on a Nanodrop 2000c.

The sample comes from a study of shared clonotypes between healthy human individuals (dated by TCRdb to about 2020). A note on the overall study: The cohort included three men and two women between 18 and 49 years of age. For each donor, three plates each were used for CD4 naive and CD4 memory, two plates were used for CD8 naive, and one plate was used for CD8 memory. The study deeply sequenced blood TCR repertoires of five healthy adults to estimate repertoire size and the extent of clonotype sharing between individuals. To increase sequencing depth and limit assay-specific biases, TCR repertoire library preparation and sequencing were carried out by different laboratories using diverse techniques. Between about 0.9 and 8.9 billion PBMCs per donor were obtained by leukapheresis. On the study overall, not on this receptor specifically: Higher generation probabilities were observed for clonotypes shared by all four sorted-subset donors than for non-shared clonotypes. Naive subsets generally had larger estimated clonotype richness than memory subsets. Sharing across four donors was observed for around 5% of naive CD4, over 3% of naive CD8, 2% to 2.5% of memory CD4, and roughly 0.4% of memory CD8 clonotypes. Even with the large sequencing depth, rarefaction of the sorted-subset datasets indicated that sequencing was incomplete. Pairwise subsampling indicated that sequencing depth was expected to affect the degree of clonotype sharing among donors. The small number of donors limited the genetic and exposure-history diversity represented. Sampling was restricted to blood, and TCR repertoires in tissues likely differ from the TCR repertoires found in blood.

Using the deep immunoSEQ assay, TCR CDR3 regions were amplified from genomic DNA by multiplex PCR. Extracted genomic DNA from each cell subset was spread evenly across all wells of several immunoSEQ 96-well plates, with each plate serving as a replicate. For sorted subsets, each replicate PCR was loaded with 150 to 250 ng genomic DNA, equivalent to about 30,000 T cell genomes. Purified libraries were quantified with a Qubit 3.0 fluorometer, sized on a Bioanalyzer 2100, and re-quantified with the KAPA Library Quantification kit. Each immunoSEQ 96-well plate was sequenced on its own single-read 150-cycle Illumina NextSeq 550 flow cell. As for how the authors treated the data: The immunoSEQ output contained only junctional sequences without quality scores, so filtering could not match that applied to full-length reads. Sequences were annotated with PyIR, a Python wrapper for IgBLAST v1.9, using IMGT germline references to assign V/J genes and CDR3. Reads were removed for weak V/J assignments (E-value above 1e-6), missing CDR3, stop codons, out-of-frame junctions, or ambiguous translated residues. A V3J clonotype was defined by an identical inferred V gene, J gene, and CDR3 amino acid sequence. The percentage overlap between two repertoires was calculated by dividing the number of shared unique clonotypes by the size of the smaller repertoire. Repertoire richness was assessed with RTK rarefaction, the Chao1 estimator, and Recon v2.1 estimates of unobserved clonotypes. Generation probabilities were computed with OLGA for all TCRbeta clonotypes obtained by the gDNA method from a handful of donors. Drawn from immuneACCESS, this table holds only the in-frame rearrangements with V and J called that TCRdb kept. Clones are partly lost; checked studies trace under half to an unresolved V gene and leave the rest unexplained. V and J calls and clone size are those listed in that table; D and trimming were worked out from the DNA. Here the sample has some 660,000 clones; approximately 73% occur a single time. Around 1.8% of the sample goes to the ten largest clones.

Looking up the germline V gene yields CDR1 MNHNS and CDR2 SASEGT. The junction shows trimming of 6 bases on V and 7 bases on J, plus 16 bases between the germline ends. Counted from cysteine to phenylalanine, this CDR3 has 13 amino acids. Just the 39-base CDR3 DNA is kept, in frame starting at base 1. Sequencing was carried out using memory CD4+ T cells sorted from blood. The sample's cell subset or site label, in plain terms: CD45RA-negative fraction. The clonotype originates from a woman aged 25 to 45 in good health. This chain joins TRBV6-1 to TRBJ2-7; a weak D assignment points to TRBD2 (5 bases agree). The CDR3 has the sequence CASRLRDSGEQYF. The nucleotides read TGTGCCAGCAGATTGAGGGATTCGGGGGAGCAGTACTTC.